Below, one T cell receptor beta chain is given with its context. TCRdb's table, derived via immunoSEQ multiplex PCR, lists solely in-frame clones and lacks some. This table has approximately 190,000 clones, over 80% appearing once. The data belong to a study of blood T cell repertoires in COVID-19. Germline V CDR1 and CDR2: MDHEN, SYDVKM. V shed 3 bases and J shed 5 bases, with 13 bases lying between them. The CDR3 consists of 15 residues. This receptor was identified in a woman aged 40 to 50 with acute or convalescent COVID-19. This chain links TRBV28 with TRBJ2-2; the D gene is possibly TRBD2 (6 bases). The specimen was peripheral blood. CDR3 bases: TGTGCCAGCAGTTTTAGGCGGAGGGCGACCGGGGAGCTGTTTTTT. This translates into CASSFRRRATGELFF.